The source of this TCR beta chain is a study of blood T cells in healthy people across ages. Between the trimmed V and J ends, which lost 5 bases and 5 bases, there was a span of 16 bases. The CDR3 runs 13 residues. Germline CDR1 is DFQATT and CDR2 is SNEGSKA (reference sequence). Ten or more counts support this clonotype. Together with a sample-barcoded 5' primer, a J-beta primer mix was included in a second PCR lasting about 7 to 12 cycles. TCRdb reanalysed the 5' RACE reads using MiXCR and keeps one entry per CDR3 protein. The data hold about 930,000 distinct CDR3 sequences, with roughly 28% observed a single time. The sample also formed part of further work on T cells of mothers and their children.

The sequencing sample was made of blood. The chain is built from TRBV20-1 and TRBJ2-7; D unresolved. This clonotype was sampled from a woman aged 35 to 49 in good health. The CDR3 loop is CSAARISPDEQYF. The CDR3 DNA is TGCAGTGCTGCTCGGATAAGTCCGGACGAGCAGTACTTC.